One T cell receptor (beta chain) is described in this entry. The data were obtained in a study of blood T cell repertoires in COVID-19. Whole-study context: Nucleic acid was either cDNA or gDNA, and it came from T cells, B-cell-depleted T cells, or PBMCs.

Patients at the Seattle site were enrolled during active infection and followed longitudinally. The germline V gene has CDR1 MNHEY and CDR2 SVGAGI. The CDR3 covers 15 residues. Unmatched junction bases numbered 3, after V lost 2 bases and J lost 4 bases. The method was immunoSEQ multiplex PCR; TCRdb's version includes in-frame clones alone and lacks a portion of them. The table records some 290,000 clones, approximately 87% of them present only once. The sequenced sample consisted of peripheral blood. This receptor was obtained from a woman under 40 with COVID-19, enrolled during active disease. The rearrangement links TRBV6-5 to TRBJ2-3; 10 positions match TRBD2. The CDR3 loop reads CASSYESGGADTQYF. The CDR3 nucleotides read TGTGCCAGCAGTTACGAGAGCGGGGGGGCAGATACGCAGTATTTT.